Each of the 14 T cell receptor beta chains below was sequenced from the same sample in a study of early T cells in non-severe SARS-CoV-2 infection (dated by TCRdb to the early 2020s). Libraries were prepared through 5' RACE. Sequenced using a NextSeq 500. TCRdb trimmed the raw reads at Q25, called clones with MiXCR and kept productive beta chains. One record per CDR3 amino acid sequence lists the most common genes and DNA. For this sample the table gives roughly 58,000 distinct CDR3 sequences, of which roughly 6.2% were detected only once. Together, the top ten hold 3% to 4.5% of the sample. Input material: whole blood. The source of these receptors is an adult who was a healthcare worker with PCR-confirmed SARS-CoV-2 infection or an uninfected control (not recorded which).

This clonotype was observed many times. The chain combines TRBV6-5 with TRBJ2-2; D gene uncertain. CDR1 is MNHEY and CDR2 is SVGAGI in the germline V gene. Trimming removed 5 bases at V and 3 bases at J, with 10 bases between. This CDR3 is 14 amino acids long. For the CDR3, the DNA is TGTGCCAGCAGTGGCTACCCCGACACCGGGGAGCTGTTTTTT. Protein: CASSGYPDTGELFF.

This chain connects TRBV11-2 to TRBJ2-7, with 13 bases fitting TRBD2. With V trimmed by 1 base and J by 2 bases, 2 bases remained unmatched. Germline-derived CDR1 and CDR2 are SGHAT and FQNNGV. The CDR3 runs 16 residues. In DNA, the CDR3 is TGTGCCAGCAGCTTAGGGGGACTAGCGGGGCCCTACGAGCAGTACTTC. It translates to CASSLGGLAGPYEQYF.

This clonotype was seen repeatedly, ten times or more. The junction and the germline gene differ at one end; a read error may be behind it. The V call is TRBV30, the J call TRBJ2-1; perhaps D is TRBD1 or TRBD2 (5 bases each). The CDR3 is made up of 12 amino acids. The V gene's germline CDR1 is GTSNPN and CDR2 SVGIG (reference sequence). Here the CDR3 reads CAWSVKGTPRVF. CDR3 in DNA: TGTGCCTGGAGTGTAAAGGGGACCCCGAGGGTCTTC.

This clonotype was seen ten or more times. The V gene is TRBV20-1, the J gene TRBJ2-5; 8 nucleotides agree with TRBD1. Germline V CDR1 and CDR2: DFQATT, SNEGSKA (reference sequence). CDR3 length: 16 amino acids. J was trimmed by 5 bases and V by 1 base; bases with no gene match: 12. The CDR3 DNA reads TGCAGTGCTAGAGTAGACAGGGGCATTTTTCAGGAGACCCAGTACTTC. Amino acids: CSARVDRGIFQETQYF.

Note on this clonotype: This may come from a read error, since a much larger clone is one base off. This rearrangement joins TRBV6-6 to TRBJ2-1; TRBD2 might be the D (5 bases). The CDR3 consists of 15 residues. CDR1 MNHNY and CDR2 SVGAGI come from the germline V gene (reference sequence). The CDR3 nucleotides read TGTCCCAGCATTGAGGACTGGAGCTCCTACAATGAGCAGTTCTTC. It yields the protein CPSIEDWSSYNEQFF.

V and J are TRBV28 and TRBJ1-1; D call uncertain. CDR1 MDHEN and CDR2 SYDVKM come from the germline V gene. The ends were cut back, 6 bases at V and 7 bases at J, with 12 bases in the middle. The CDR3 is 12 amino acids. This chain's CDR3 is CASRVQPGEAFF. The DNA of the CDR3 is TGTGCCAGCAGGGTTCAACCGGGTGAAGCTTTCTTT.

This clonotype was recorded at least ten times. The chain combines TRBV28 with TRBJ2-2; a weak D match, TRBD1 (6 bases). The CDR3 is 13 residues long. Germline V gene lookup returns CDR1 MDHEN and CDR2 SYDVKM. Trimming took off 6 bases at V and 4 bases at J, with 9 bases between the two ends. The CDR3, as DNA: TGTGCCAGCAGGGTAGGGGGCACCGGGGAGCTGTTTTTT. Protein sequence: CASRVGGTGELFF.

At least ten counts were recorded for this clonotype. The chain is built from TRBV11-2 and TRBJ2-1; D ambiguous. In germline, CDR1 is SGHAT, CDR2 FQNNGV. Trimming removed 5 bases from V and 5 bases from J, with 7 bases in between. This CDR3 is 12 amino acids long. The CDR3 DNA reads as TGTGCCAGCAGCCGTGGGCACAATGAGCAGTTCTTC. Its translation: CASSRGHNEQFF.

Ten or more counts support this clonotype. V usage is TRBV6-2 or TRBV6-3 and J usage is TRBJ1-5, with 7 bases fitting TRBD1. Germline V gene data show CDR1 as MNHEY and CDR2 as SVGEGT. The CDR3 spans 14 residues. V was clipped by 6 bases and J by 5 bases; unmatched bases: 7. As DNA, the CDR3 is TGTGCCAGCAGGCACAACAGGGGAGATCAGCCCCAGCATTTT. As protein: CASRHNRGDQPQHF.

A few counts support this clonotype. V is TRBV3-1 and J is TRBJ2-4; 8 positions match TRBD1. V lost 4 bases, J lost 7 bases, and 6 bases stayed unmatched. This CDR3 has 14 residues. Germline V lookup: CDR1 LGHDT, CDR2 YNNKEL (reference sequence). The CDR3 region has the DNA TGTGCCAGCAGCCGAGGACAGGGAACGAACATTCAGTACTTC. The encoded protein is CASSRGQGTNIQYF.

This clonotype was detected only a few times. The chain is built from TRBV20-1 and TRBJ2-7; D gene uncertain. The CDR3 is 15 residues long. The germline V gene has CDR1 DFQATT and CDR2 SNEGSKA (reference sequence). The V end was cut by 0 bases, the J end by 1 base, with 13 bases between. The CDR3: CSARDGGVLSYEQYF. Written as DNA, the CDR3 is TGCAGTGCTAGAGATGGTGGGGTCCTATCCTACGAGCAGTACTTC.

The sample holds many counts of this clonotype. The rearrangement uses TRBV6-6 and TRBJ2-3; TRBD1 might be the D (6 bases). The germline V and J ends were trimmed by 5 bases and 5 bases, with 11 bases remaining between them. This CDR3 spans 13 amino acids. Germline V gene sequence: CDR1 MNHNY, CDR2 SVGAGI (reference sequence). As DNA, the CDR3 is TGTGCCAGCAGTCCCCCGACAGGAGATACGCAGTATTTT. Translating it yields CASSPPTGDTQYF.

With respect to this clonotype: It may be a read error: a sequence one base away is much more abundant. J is TRBJ2-5 and V is TRBV20-1, with unresolved D. Germline values: CDR1 DFQATT, CDR2 SNEGSKA (reference sequence). V lost 4 bases, J lost 2 bases, and 8 bases lay in between. The CDR3 spans 12 residues. This CDR3 is CSANSVQETQYF. DNA of the CDR3: TGCAGTGCTAATTCGGTTCAAGAGACCCAGTACTTC.

This clonotype was recorded many times. The V gene is TRBV4-3, the J gene TRBJ1-2; 10 positions match TRBD1. J gave up 4 bases and V 4 bases, and 3 bases lay outside the gene matches. This CDR3 region has 14 residues. CDR1 is LGHNA and CDR2 is YSLEER in the germline V gene. CDR3 DNA sequence: TGCGCCAGCAGCCGCCGGACAGGGGGCTATGGCTACACCTTC. Its translation is CASSRRTGGYGYTF.